This T cell receptor (beta chain) was sequenced during a study of cytomegalovirus exposure and HLA in healthy donors. General observations from the study: The later analysis indicated that the majority of CMV-associated TCR beta chains appeared HLA-restricted. When presence/absence was analysed, sequencing depth was taken to be roughly uniform across donors. Some highly shared sequence variants likely arose as a pipeline artifact. The authors confirmed in vitro that a few CMV-associated chains were specific for CMV antigens.

60 Vbeta and 13 Jbeta primers were used in PCR. The assay was immunoSEQ multiplex PCR, and TCRdb's table has in-frame clones only and misses some. The data hold under 300,000 clones, with 84% observed a single time. The CDR3 runs to 14 residues. Deletions cut 0 bases from V and 11 bases from J, with 17 bases between. The germline CDR1 and CDR2 sequences are LGHNA and YSLEER. About this clone itself: Its antigen is not known.

The chain carries TRBV4-3 and TRBJ2-7; D is ambiguous. The specimen sequenced was PBMCs. The TCR originated in a woman aged 40 to 50 in good health and CMV-seropositive. In DNA form, the CDR3 reads TGCGCCAGCAGCCAAGATTTGAACCCCGGAGAGAAGTACTTC. Translation: CASSQDLNPGEKYF.